This T cell receptor (beta chain) was observed in a study of T cell clonality in common variable immunodeficiency. J lost 6 bases, V lost 5 bases, and 6 bases had no gene match. The CDR3 has 14 residues. The germline V gene has CDR1 SGHVS and CDR2 FNYEAQ. Profiling relied on immunoSEQ multiplex PCR, and the TCRdb table lists in-frame clones only, not all of them. Recorded here are about 35,000 clones, none singletons. Points from the study as a whole: Authors noted CVID clonality's cause needs subpopulation repertoire sequencing. CVID subjects shared fewer TCRbeta clones than healthy controls did.

Ten or more counts support this clone. No antigen is known for it. Read sequence stops 3 residues before the CDR3 end, and the germline J gene provides the missing end. Blood samples were heparinized, about 5 to 9 ml per donor. The gene calls are TRBV7-6 and TRBJ1-5, with 8 bases that match TRBD1. The specimen was peripheral blood mononuclear cells. This TCR derives from a person aged 18-70 years in good health. This chain's CDR3 is CASSGTGGGQPQHF. CDR3 DNA, as far as it was read: TGTGCCAGCAGCGGAACAGGGGGAGGTCAGCCC.